This TCR beta chain appears in the sequencing data of a study of T cell responses to AZD1222 COVID-19 vaccine (dated by TCRdb to the early 2020s). About the full investigation: Because spike-specific TCR depth and breadth did not differ between the two schedules, AZD1222 recipients who got a second dose at roughly 4 weeks were pooled with those who got a second dose at roughly 12 weeks. A total of about 230 trial participants underwent TCR sequencing, of whom some 210 received two doses of AZD1222 and about 25 received two doses of the MenACWY control vaccine. Trial participants were enrolled by age into subgroups of 18-55, 56-69 and 70-plus years, and about 150, 27 and 61 TCR-sequenced participants, respectively, were included in these subgroups.

The CDR3 regions of human TCRbeta chains were analyzed by immunosequencing. Under the source paper's analysis protocol: TCRs in the repertoires were compared against a reference library of SARS-CoV-2-specific TCRs that had been generated with the MIRA antigen-specificity platform. Breadth was defined as the fraction of unique TCRs that were SARS-CoV-2-associated, and depth was defined as the fraction of total T cells that were SARS-CoV-2-associated. Using the MIRA data, each spike-specific TCR was mapped to the spike region that the TCR reacts to and placed in a CD4 or CD8 class. Log10-transformed breadth and depth values were compared by one-way ANOVA with Sidak's multiple comparisons tests. Drawn from immuneACCESS, this table holds only the in-frame rearrangements with V and J called that TCRdb kept. Clones are partly lost; checked studies trace under half to an unresolved V gene and leave the rest unexplained. The DNA was the basis for D and trimming; V, J and clone size are from that table. In all, the sample holds approximately 150,000 clones, and around 93% of those were seen once. The top ten clones comprise 1.1% to 1.5% of the sample.

The time point label, read with the paper, signifies: baseline before first vaccination. The vaccinee samples were drawn from two UK trials, COV001 and COV002, one of which was a single-blind randomized controlled phase 2/3 trial testing AZD1222 (ChAdOx1 nCoV-19) in healthy adults. For TCRbeta chain sequencing, PBMC samples were collected from trial participants at day 0 and at day 28 after the second dose. Study-wide findings and limitations: Reportedly, almost half of the unique spike-specific TCRs recognized epitopes lying outside the regions that are mutated in the B.1.351 and B.1.1.7 variants. Conclusions about previously exposed vaccinees are limited, since just five or six AZD1222 recipients were seropositive for SARS-CoV-2 at baseline. A significant rise in spike-specific TCR breadth and depth was observed after two AZD1222 doses relative to day 0 and relative to MenACWY recipients. Because no day 14 peak-response samples were available, the repertoires could be characterized only after the peak T cell response. Participants were mostly white British and included more females than males, and it was suggested by the authors that clonal diversity may have been underestimated. The vaccine-associated CD4 TCRs covered the entire spike protein, and the dominant responses fell in regions 160-218 and 743-854. In the small 56-69-year group, the increase in depth fell short of significance, most likely because of low power.

Comment on this clone: The clone's antigen remains unknown. No clone much larger than this one lies a single base away; base qualities are absent.

The receptor was isolated from an adult in good health. The source material was peripheral blood, sampled on day 0 of AZD1222 vaccination.

Here the CDR3 is given as CASSFRSRSVDTQYF. In nucleotides, the sequence is TGCGCCAGCAGCTTTAGGTCTCGCTCGGTGGATACGCAGTATTTT. This chain joins TRBV5-1 to TRBJ2-3, with no reliable assignment of the D segment. Cut back by 2 bases and 6 bases, the V and J ends lie 16 bases apart. The germline V gene sets CDR1 to SGHRS and CDR2 to YFSETQ. The CDR3 covers 15 residues, taking in both the cysteine and the phenylalanine. The only DNA kept is the CDR3, 45 bases in frame from the first base.